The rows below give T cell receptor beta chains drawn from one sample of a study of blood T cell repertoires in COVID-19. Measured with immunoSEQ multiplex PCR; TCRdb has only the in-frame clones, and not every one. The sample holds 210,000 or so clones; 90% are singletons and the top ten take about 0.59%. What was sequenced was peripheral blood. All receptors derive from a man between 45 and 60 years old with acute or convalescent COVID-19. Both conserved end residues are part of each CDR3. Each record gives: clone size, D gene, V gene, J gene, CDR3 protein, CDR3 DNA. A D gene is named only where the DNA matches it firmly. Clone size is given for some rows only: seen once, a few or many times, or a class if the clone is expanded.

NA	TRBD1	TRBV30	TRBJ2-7	CAWSSGTGWEQYF	TGTGCCTGGAGTTCCGGGACAGGGTGGGAGCAGTACTTC
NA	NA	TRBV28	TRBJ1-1	CASSLVGWWQRNTEAFF	TGTGCCAGCAGTTTAGTGGGTTGGTGGCAGCGCAACACTGAAGCTTTCTTT
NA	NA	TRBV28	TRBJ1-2	CASTSGRTVITF	TGTGCCAGCACCTCGGGGCGGACAGTAATCACCTTC
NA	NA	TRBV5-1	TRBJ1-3	CASSLESLDRGNTIYF	TGCGCCAGCAGCTTGGAGTCCTTAGATCGCGGAAACACCATATATTTT
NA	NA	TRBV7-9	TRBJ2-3	CASSGDRLTDTQYF	TGTGCCAGCAGCGGTGACAGGCTCACAGATACGCAGTATTTT
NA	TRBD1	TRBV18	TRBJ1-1	CASSPDRGPTPEAFF	TGTGCCAGCTCACCTGACAGGGGGCCGACCCCTGAAGCTTTCTTT
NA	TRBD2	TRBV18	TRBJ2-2	CASSPPTGGNTGELFF	TGTGCCAGCTCCCCACCGACGGGGGGAAACACCGGGGAGCTGTTTTTT
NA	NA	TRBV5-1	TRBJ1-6	CASSLESGAKNSPLHF	TGCGCCAGCAGCTTGGAGTCAGGGGCCAAGAATTCACCCCTCCACTTT
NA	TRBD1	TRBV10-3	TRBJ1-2	CATGDRVSSHYGYTF	TGTGCCACCGGAGACAGGGTCTCCTCGCACTATGGCTACACCTTC
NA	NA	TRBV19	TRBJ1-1	CASGSRNTEAFF	TGTGCCAGTGGGAGTCGTAACACTGAAGCTTTCTTT
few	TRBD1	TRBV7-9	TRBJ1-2	CASSLQGQGVNYGYTF	TGTGCCAGCAGCTTACAGGGACAGGGGGTGAATTATGGCTACACCTTC
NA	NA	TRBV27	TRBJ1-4	CASSLSRVGEKLFF	TGTGCCAGCAGTTTATCCAGGGTAGGGGAAAAACTGTTTTTT
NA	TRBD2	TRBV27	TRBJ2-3	CASTGAGGWADTQYF	TGTGCCAGCACCGGGGCGGGGGGGTGGGCAGATACGCAGTATTTT
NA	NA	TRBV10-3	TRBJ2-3	CAISGASSSTDTQYF	TGTGCCATCAGTGGGGCTAGCAGTAGCACAGATACGCAGTATTTT
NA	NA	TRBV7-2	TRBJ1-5	CVSSSSGGLDQPQHF	TGTGTCAGCAGCTCGAGCGGGGGGCTCGATCAGCCCCAGCATTTT
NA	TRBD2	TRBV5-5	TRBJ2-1	CASSLWTSGRAYNEQFF	TGTGCCAGCAGCTTGTGGACTAGCGGGAGGGCCTACAATGAGCAGTTCTTC
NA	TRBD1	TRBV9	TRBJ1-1	CASSVLPGQGGEAFF	TGTGCCAGCAGCGTGTTGCCGGGACAGGGAGGTGAAGCTTTCTTT
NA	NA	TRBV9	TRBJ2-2	CASSVDGMATGELFF	TGTGCCAGCAGCGTAGACGGGATGGCCACCGGGGAGCTGTTTTTT
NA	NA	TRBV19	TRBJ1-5	CASTADSSYSNQPQHF	TGTGCCAGTACCGCGGACAGCTCTTATAGCAATCAGCCCCAGCATTTT
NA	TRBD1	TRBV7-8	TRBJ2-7	CASSLGGQGSYEQYF	TGTGCCAGCAGCTTGGGGGGACAGGGCTCCTACGAGCAGTACTTC
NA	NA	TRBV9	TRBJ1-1	CASSVVQGNTEAFF	TGTGCCAGCAGCGTAGTTCAGGGGAACACTGAAGCTTTCTTT
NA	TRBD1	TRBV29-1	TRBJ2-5	CSSRTGGETQYF	TGCAGCTCCAGGACAGGGGGAGAGACCCAGTACTTC
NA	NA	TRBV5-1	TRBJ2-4	CASSQGQGKNIQYF	TGCGCCAGCAGCCAGGGGCAGGGCAAAAACATTCAGTACTTC
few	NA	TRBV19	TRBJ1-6	CASSMGGRGASPLHF	TGTGCCAGTAGTATGGGAGGACGGGGGGCTTCACCCCTCCACTTT
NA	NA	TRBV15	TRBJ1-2	CATSRDKEGPRYGYTF	TGTGCCACCAGCAGAGATAAGGAGGGTCCACGCTATGGCTACACCTTC
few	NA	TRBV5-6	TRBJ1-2	CASSLGTPTYGYTF	TGTGCCAGCAGCTTGGGGACACCTACCTATGGCTACACCTTC
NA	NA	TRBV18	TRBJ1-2	CASSPTATYGYTF	TGTGCCAGCTCACCTACAGCCACTTATGGCTACACCTTC
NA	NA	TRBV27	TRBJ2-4	CASSLFPGQINIQYF	TGTGCCAGCAGTTTATTTCCCGGACAGATAAACATTCAGTACTTC
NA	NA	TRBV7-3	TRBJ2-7	CASRGTNIYEQYF	TGTGCCAGCAGGGGGACAAACATCTACGAGCAGTACTTC
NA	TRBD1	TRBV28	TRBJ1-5	CASSSGTGSVYSNQPQHF	TGTGCCAGCAGTTCCGGGACAGGGTCGGTCTATAGCAATCAGCCCCAGCATTTT
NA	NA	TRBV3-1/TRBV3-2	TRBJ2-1	CASSQVASSYNEQFF	TGTGCCAGCAGCCAAGTCGCTAGTTCCTACAATGAGCAGTTCTTC
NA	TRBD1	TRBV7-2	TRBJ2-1	CASSFRGSINEQFF	TGTGCCAGCAGCTTCAGGGGGTCTATAAATGAGCAGTTCTTC
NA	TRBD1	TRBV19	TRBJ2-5	CASSTTGGLETQYF	TGTGCCAGTAGTACGACAGGGGGATTAGAGACCCAGTACTTC
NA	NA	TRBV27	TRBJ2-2	CASSFGYTGELFF	TGTGCCAGCAGTTTCGGGTATACCGGGGAGCTGTTTTTT
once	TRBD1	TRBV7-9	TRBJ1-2	CASSLALDRGVRGYTF	TGTGCCAGCAGCTTAGCGCTGGACAGGGGGGTGAGGGGCTACACCTTC
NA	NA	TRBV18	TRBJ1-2	CASSPSQGTGYTF	TGTGCCAGCTCACCCTCACAGGGAACGGGCTACACCTTC
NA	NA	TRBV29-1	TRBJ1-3	CSVGSNSGNTIYF	TGCAGCGTTGGGAGCAACTCTGGAAACACCATATATTTT
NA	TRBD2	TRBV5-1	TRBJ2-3	CASSLETSGTDTQYF	TGCGCCAGCAGCTTAGAGACTAGCGGCACAGATACGCAGTATTTT
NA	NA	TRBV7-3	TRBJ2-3	CASSFGGFTDTQYF	TGTGCCAGCAGCTTCGGAGGATTCACAGATACGCAGTATTTT
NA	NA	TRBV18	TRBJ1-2	CASSPEQLRGYTF	TGTGCCAGCTCACCGGAGCAGTTGCGGGGCTACACCTTC
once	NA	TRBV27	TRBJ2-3	CASSLQGFTDTQYF	TGTGCCAGCAGTCTTCAGGGCTTCACAGATACGCAGTATTTT
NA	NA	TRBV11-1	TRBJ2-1	CASKWSLYNEQFF	TGTGCCAGCAAATGGAGCCTCTACAATGAGCAGTTCTTC
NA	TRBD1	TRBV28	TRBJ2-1	CASSLIGGTGGSHNEQFF	TGTGCCAGCAGTTTAATCGGGGGGACAGGGGGCTCTCACAATGAGCAGTTCTTC